This T cell receptor (beta chain) was sequenced during a study of OX40 agonist ivuxolimab in advanced cancers. Overall study: Recorded diagnoses for dose-escalation patients were hepatocellular carcinoma, melanoma, renal cell or head and neck cancer.

Germline-derived CDR1 and CDR2 are SGDLS and YYNGEE. The V segment lost 4 bases and the J segment 5 bases; nucleotides outside the gene matches: 9. CDR3 size: 15 residues. Clones were read by immunoSEQ multiplex PCR, and TCRdb kept only the in-frame ones, dropping some. The table has roughly 32,000 clones, around 82% seen once. The sample in question was CD4+ or CD8+ T cells sorted from blood, obtained in a trial of the OX40 agonist ivuxolimab. The receptor was isolated from an adult with an advanced solid tumor such as melanoma, head and neck, liver or kidney cancer. The chain combines TRBV9 with TRBJ1-1, with TRBD1 identical over 9 bases. CDR3 DNA: TGTGCCAGCAGCCCGTGGACAGGGGAGGGGACTGAAGCTTTCTTT. This gives the protein CASSPWTGEGTEAFF.